This T cell receptor beta chain originates from a study of long-term antiretroviral therapy in people with HIV. Study-level points and caveats: Clonotypes expanded prior to ART showed repertoire dominance at all sampled time points.

Concerning this clone itself: What it binds is not known.

They ran version v3.0 of the immunoSEQ assay at survey level. Clones were sequenced by immunoSEQ multiplex PCR, and TCRdb holds only the in-frame ones, with some missing. The sample lists roughly 24,000 clones, roughly 84% occurring once. The TCR comes from a man aged 55 to 70 with HIV. Sample: unsorted PBMCs, taken 0.6 years after starting antiretroviral therapy.

The CDR3 sequence is CASSLEGGAYRGNEQFF. For the CDR3, the DNA is TGTGCCAGCAGCTTAGAAGGCGGGGCCTACCGGGGGAATGAGCAGTTCTTC. The V gene is TRBV7-8, the J gene TRBJ2-1, with D perhaps matching TRBD2 (6 bases). The CDR3 spans 17 residues. V was trimmed by 1 base and J by 7 bases, leaving 20 bases between them. CDR1 and CDR2 from the germline V gene are SGHVS and FQNEAQ.